This T cell receptor beta chain originates from a study of blood T cell repertoires in COVID-19. Overall study context: Nucleic acid was either cDNA or gDNA, and it came from T cells, B-cell-depleted T cells, or PBMCs.

CDR1 is ENHRY and CDR2 is SYGVKD in the germline V gene. Trimming at V came to 4 bases and at J to 10 bases, leaving 8 bases not matched to a gene. CDR3 size: 14 residues. In the source study's methods: Researchers report that nucleated cell counts were estimated from reference gene primer amplification. TCRdb keeps only in-frame clones here, not all; method: immunoSEQ multiplex PCR. V, J and clone size reflect that table, while D and trimming were determined from the DNA. Of about 110,000 clones in the sample, approximately 91% are singletons; the top ten hold over 6.5%. The sequencing input was peripheral blood. The receptor's source is a woman between 65 and 79 years old who had recovered from COVID-19. The chain combines TRBV10-3 with TRBJ2-1, with 9 bases fitting TRBD2. The CDR3 DNA is TGTGCCATCAGTGTCCGCGGGGGGGCGGGAGAGCAGTTCTTC. Encoded protein: CAISVRGGAGEQFF.